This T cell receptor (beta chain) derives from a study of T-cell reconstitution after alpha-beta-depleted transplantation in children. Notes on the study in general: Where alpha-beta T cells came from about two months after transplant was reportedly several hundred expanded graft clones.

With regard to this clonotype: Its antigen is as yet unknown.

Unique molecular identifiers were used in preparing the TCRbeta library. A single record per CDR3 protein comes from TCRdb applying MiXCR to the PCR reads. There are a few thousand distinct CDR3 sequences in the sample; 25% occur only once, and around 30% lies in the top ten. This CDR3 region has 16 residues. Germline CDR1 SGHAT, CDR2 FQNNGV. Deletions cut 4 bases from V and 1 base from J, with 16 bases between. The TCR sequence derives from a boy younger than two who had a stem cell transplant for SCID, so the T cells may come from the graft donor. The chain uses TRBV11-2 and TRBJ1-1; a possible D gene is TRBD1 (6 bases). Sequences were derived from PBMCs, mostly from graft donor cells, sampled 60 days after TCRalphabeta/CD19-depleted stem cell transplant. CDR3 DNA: TGTGCCAGCAGCTATATATCAGGGGACAAGAACACTGAAGCTTTCTTT. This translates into CASSYISGDKNTEAFF.